Described below is a single T cell receptor (beta chain) sequence and its context. Antigen unknown. The data derive from a study of neoadjuvant anti-PD-1 for oral cavity cancer. The sample's time point: after neoadjuvant nivolumab, at surgical resection. The patients had HPV-negative, locally advanced oral cavity squamous cell carcinoma. Whole-study findings and limits: Higher pretreatment Treg/Th17 ratios tracked higher pretreatment blood clonality.

Germline V lookup: CDR1 LGHNA, CDR2 YNFKEQ. Trimming stripped 3 bases from V and 9 bases from J, with 12 bases between. The CDR3 sequence is 13 residues long. Measured with immunoSEQ multiplex PCR; TCRdb has only the in-frame clones, and not every one. Here the sample spans more than 20,000 clones, about 27% being singletons. The V and J genes are TRBV4-2 and TRBJ2-1, with D tentatively TRBD1 (6 bases). The sequence was obtained from a person aged 35-79 years with oral cavity squamous cell carcinoma. The sequenced sample was tumor tissue, obtained after nivolumab (anti-PD-1) treatment. The CDR3 DNA reads as TGTGCCAGCAGCCAGGTACAGGGCGCTGAGCAGTTCTTC. Translated: CASSQVQGAEQFF.